The 26 T cell receptor beta chains below were found in one sample sequenced in a study of beta chain features in type 1 diabetes. The authors reverse transcribed all of the isolated RNA, so sequencing captured expressed TCRB transcripts. Sequencing was performed with immunoSEQ multiplex PCR; in TCRdb, only in-frame clones are kept and a portion is missing. The sample includes hundreds of thousands of clones, roughly a sixth of them seen just once. Specimen: naive CD4+ T cells from blood. Receptor source: a man in his late teens or twenties in good health.

J is TRBJ2-7 and V is TRBV19; 9 nucleotides agree with TRBD1. The CDR3 spans 14 residues. J lost 1 base, V lost 9 bases, and 7 bases had no gene match. Germline CDR1 is LNHDA and CDR2 is SQIVND (reference sequence). The CDR3 is CASLTGGHSYEQYF. The CDR3 DNA reads TGTGCCAGCCTCACAGGGGGCCATTCCTACGAGCAGTACTTC.

The rearrangement links TRBV6-5 to TRBJ1-2; D may be TRBD1 (5 bases). This CDR3 has 14 residues. The V gene's germline CDR1 is MNHEY and CDR2 SVGAGI. V was pared by 6 bases and J by 3 bases, with 14 bases between. The CDR3 DNA follows: TGTGCCAGCAGCCGCAGCAGCAGGGACTATGGCTACACCTTC. It encodes CASSRSSRDYGYTF.

This clone was seen only a few times. J is TRBJ1-2 and V is TRBV2; D unclear. The ends were cut back, 6 bases at V and 8 bases at J, with 13 bases in the middle. Germline V gene data show CDR1 as SNHLY and CDR2 as FYNNEI. The CDR3 runs to 12 residues. CDR3 residues: CASSLGVGGYTF. In DNA, the CDR3 is TGTGCCAGCAGCCTGGGCGTTGGGGGCTACACCTTC.

This clone came up a few times. The chain links TRBV5-1 to TRBJ2-1; D ambiguous. The CDR3 spans 15 residues. Germline lookup yields CDR1 SGHRS and CDR2 YFSETQ. V lost 4 bases and J 5 bases, leaving 16 bases between the germline ends. The CDR3 here is CASSPVAFPDNEQFF. In DNA, the CDR3 is TGCGCCAGCAGCCCTGTGGCCTTCCCCGACAATGAGCAGTTCTTC.

The genes are TRBV7-9 and TRBJ2-3; 7 positions agree with TRBD2. Germline V CDR1 and CDR2: SEHNR, FQNEAQ (reference sequence). V trimming: 1 base; J trimming: 2 bases; junction bases outside the gene matches: 3. The CDR3 consists of 15 residues. The CDR3 DNA follows: TGTGCCAGCAGCTTAGAACTAGCGTACACAGATACGCAGTATTTT. Translation: CASSLELAYTDTQYF.

This rearrangement joins TRBV5-1 to TRBJ2-6; D remains ambiguous. This CDR3 is 15 amino acids long. Germline loops: CDR1 SGHRS, CDR2 YFSETQ. V was clipped by 5 bases and J by 0 bases, with 9 bases between them. The CDR3 spells CASRPESSGANVLTF. Here the CDR3 DNA reads TGCGCCAGCAGGCCTGAGAGCTCTGGGGCCAACGTCCTGACTTTC.

This clone has only a few counts. The J gene is TRBJ2-6, the V gene TRBV7-9; the match to TRBD1 covers 8 bases. Germline V CDR1 and CDR2: SEHNR, FQNEAQ (reference sequence). The CDR3 sequence is 18 residues long. Trimming removed 7 bases from V and 0 bases from J; junction bases left unmatched: 11. DNA for the CDR3: TGTGCCAGCAACCCGACAGGGGACCTAGACTCTGGGGCCAACGTCCTGACTTTC. Translating gives CASNPTGDLDSGANVLTF.

The chain joins TRBV27 to TRBJ2-7; D may correspond to TRBD1 or TRBD2 (5 bases each). In germline, CDR1 is MNHEY, CDR2 SMNVEV (reference sequence). Trimming left V 6 bases short and J 4 bases short, with 13 bases between. The CDR3 has 13 amino acids. CDR3 sequence reads: CASSPRDGYEQYF. In DNA, the CDR3 is TGTGCCAGCAGCCCCCGGGACGGGTACGAGCAGTACTTC.

The chain is built from TRBV5-4 and TRBJ1-5; D remains unclear. The CDR3 runs to 13 residues. V lost 3 bases, J lost 6 bases, and 10 bases lay in between. Germline CDR1 SGHNT, CDR2 YYREEE (reference sequence). Written as DNA, the CDR3 is TGTGCCAGCAGCTCCTCTGGGAGTCAGCCCCAGCATTTT. Its protein product is CASSSSGSQPQHF.

In its sample, this clone was seen a few times. V usage is TRBV6-1 and J usage is TRBJ2-1; D ambiguous. The V and J ends lost 1 base and 6 bases respectively, with 4 bases between them. The CDR3 extends over 12 amino acids. Germline CDR1 is MNHNS and CDR2 is SASEGT. DNA for the CDR3: TGTGCCAGCAGTGAAGTGAGCAATGAGCAGTTCTTC. It yields the protein CASSEVSNEQFF.

This clone was seen at least ten times. This chain links TRBV10-3 with TRBJ2-1, with 7 bases that match TRBD2. The CDR3 totals 14 residues. V was pared by 3 bases and J by 8 bases, with 7 bases of the junction left unmatched. Germline loops: CDR1 ENHRY, CDR2 SYGVKD. The CDR3 reads CAISERAGADEQFF. The CDR3 coding sequence is TGTGCCATCAGTGAAAGGGCGGGAGCGGATGAGCAGTTCTTC.

This clone appeared a few times. The rearrangement uses TRBV25-1 and TRBJ1-5; unclear D gene. CDR1 is MGHDK, CDR2 SYGVNS, per germline. The length of the CDR3 is 17 residues. The germline V and J ends were trimmed by 8 bases and 6 bases, with 26 bases remaining between them. CDR3 sequence: CASRDPFRLGLGQPQHF. Written as DNA, the CDR3 is TGTGCCAGCCGGGATCCCTTCAGACTGGGGTTGGGTCAGCCCCAGCATTTT.

This clone was detected only a few times. This chain uses TRBV21-1 with TRBJ1-1; the table gives TRBD1 as D, unverified against the DNA. TRBV21-1 is assigned pseudogene status. There are 17 residues in the CDR3. CDR3 loop: CASSNGTGTGMNTEAFF. The DNA for the CDR3 is TGTGCCAGCAGCAATGGGACCGGGACAGGGATGAACACTGAAGCTTTCTTT.

The CDR3, as DNA: TGTGCCAGCAGTTTAAAAGGGGCTCGGGCAGATACGCAGTATTTT. Amino acids: CASSLKGARADTQYF. V and J are TRBV27 and TRBJ2-3; D possibly corresponds to TRBD1 (5 bases). Looked up from germline, CDR1 is MNHEY and CDR2 is SMNVEV (reference sequence). The CDR3 covers 15 residues. The V end was cut by 2 bases, the J end by 4 bases, with 13 bases between.

The genes are TRBV4-3 and TRBJ2-3; tentative D call: TRBD2 (5 bases). CDR1 LGHNA and CDR2 YSLEER come from the germline V gene. The CDR3 has 17 residues. V was shortened by 3 bases and J by 8 bases, with 24 bases between the two germline ends. CDR3 in amino acids: CASSHLEGHGSQSTQYF. The DNA of the CDR3 is TGCGCCAGCAGCCATCTCGAGGGTCATGGGTCACAGTCTACGCAGTATTTT.

In DNA form, the CDR3 reads TGTGCCAGCTCACATCCTCTTAGCACAGATACGCAGTATTTT. This sequence encodes CASSHPLSTDTQYF. The chain links TRBV18 to TRBJ2-3; D is unresolved. The V end was cut by 4 bases, the J end by 0 bases, with 8 bases between. The germline gives CDR1 KGHSH, CDR2 LQKENI. This CDR3 is 14 amino acids long. The whole variable domain, filled in from reference TRBV18 and TRBJ2-3, reads NAGVMQNPRHLVRRRGQEARLRCSPMKGHSHVYWYRQLPEEGLKFMVYLQKENIIDESGMPKERFSAEFPKEGPSILRIQQVVRGDSAAYFCASSHPLSTDTQYFGPGTRLTVL.

This clone has more than one count but fewer than ten. The chain employs TRBV7-9 and TRBJ2-5; D uncertain. TRBJ2-7 explains the end of the DNA better; the J call may be wrong. This CDR3 region has 14 residues. Germline lookup yields CDR1 SEHNR and CDR2 FQNEAQ (reference sequence). The CDR3 nucleotides are TGTGCCAGCACCTCCGGAGTCGTAACCTACGAGCAGTACTTC. This gives the protein CASTSGVVTYEQYF.

This clone was observed a handful of times. The chain has TRBV7-2 and TRBJ2-7; tentatively, D is TRBD2 (7 bases). Per the germline V gene, CDR1 is SGHTA and CDR2 is FQGNSA. This CDR3 comprises 14 residues. V lost 5 bases and J lost 5, with 16 bases in between. The CDR3 here is CASSAEGGRHEQYF. The CDR3 DNA reads as TGTGCCAGCAGCGCAGAGGGGGGGCGTCACGAGCAGTACTTC.

The V and J genes are TRBV28 and TRBJ1-2; no reliable D call. This CDR3 is built from 13 residues. Germline V gives CDR1 MDHEN, CDR2 SYDVKM. V was shortened by 7 bases and J by 4 bases, with 13 bases between the two germline ends. The CDR3 spells CASNPPEPYGYTF. DNA of the CDR3: TGTGCCAGCAATCCACCGGAACCCTATGGCTACACCTTC.

This clone was counted a few times. This chain links TRBV6-4 with TRBJ2-3; 7 nucleotides agree with TRBD2. Trimming cost V 4 bases and J 4 bases; bases outside gene matches: 8. Per germline, CDR1 MRHNA and CDR2 SNTAGT. CDR3 size: 15 residues. CDR3 region: CASSAQAGPADTQYF. The CDR3 region has the DNA TGTGCCAGCAGTGCCCAAGCGGGGCCCGCAGATACGCAGTATTTT.

The V and J genes are TRBV7-2 and TRBJ2-7, with D perhaps TRBD1 or TRBD2 (5 bases each). Germline V gene lookup returns CDR1 SGHTA and CDR2 FQGNSA. Trimming stripped 5 bases from V and 3 bases from J, with 14 bases between. The CDR3 is 14 residues long. As DNA, the CDR3 is TGTGCCAGCAGCCAACCCGGGACGCTCTACGAGCAGTACTTC. Its translation is CASSQPGTLYEQYF.

This clone has only a few counts. The chain links TRBV19 to TRBJ1-2; a possible D gene is TRBD1 (6 bases). CDR3 length: 14 amino acids. Per germline, CDR1 LNHDA and CDR2 SQIVND (reference sequence). V was clipped by 6 bases and J by 2 bases, with 13 bases between them. CDR3 region: CASRRTVLNYGYTF. In DNA form, the CDR3 reads TGTGCCAGTAGGAGGACAGTATTAAACTATGGCTACACCTTC.

The CDR3 sequence is CASSLTWVEQFF. The CDR3 coding sequence is TGTGCCAGCAGTTTAACGTGGGTTGAGCAGTTCTTC. The chain uses TRBV28 and TRBJ2-1, with unresolved D. This CDR3 spans 12 amino acids. The ends were cut back, 2 bases at V and 9 bases at J, with 8 bases in the middle. The germline gives CDR1 MDHEN, CDR2 SYDVKM. The variable domain in full, completed from reference TRBV28 and TRBJ2-1, reads DVKVTQSSRYLVKRTGEKVFLECVQDMDHENMFWYRQDPGLGLRLIYFSYDVKMKEKGDIPEGYSVSREKKERFSLILESASTNQTSMYLCASSLTWVEQFFGPGTRLTVL.

The chain links TRBV28 to TRBJ1-1; D gene ambiguous. CDR3 length: 13 amino acids. Trimming took 0 bases from V and 5 from J, leaving 7 bases between them. Germline V gene sequence: CDR1 MDHEN, CDR2 SYDVKM. This CDR3 is CASSLWAGTEAFF. The CDR3 DNA is TGTGCCAGCAGTTTATGGGCGGGTACTGAAGCTTTCTTT.

In its sample, this clone was seen a few times. The V call is TRBV5-1, the J call TRBJ1-5, with D tentatively TRBD1 (6 bases). This CDR3 comprises 14 residues. CDR1 SGHRS and CDR2 YFSETQ come from the germline V gene. The ends were cut back, 0 bases at V and 15 bases at J, with 19 bases in the middle. CDR3: CASSLDGLRGAPHF. The CDR3 nucleotides read TGCGCCAGCAGCTTGGATGGGTTAAGGGGGGCCCCGCATTTT.

A single count supports this clone. The chain has TRBV19 and TRBJ2-7; TRBD1 agrees at 8 bases. The germline gives CDR1 LNHDA, CDR2 SQIVND (reference sequence). The CDR3 has 14 residues. With V trimmed by 8 bases and J by 2 bases, 8 bases remained unmatched. CDR3 DNA: TGTGCCAGTGGGACCACAGGGGGACCCTACGAGCAGTACTTC. This encodes CASGTTGGPYEQYF.